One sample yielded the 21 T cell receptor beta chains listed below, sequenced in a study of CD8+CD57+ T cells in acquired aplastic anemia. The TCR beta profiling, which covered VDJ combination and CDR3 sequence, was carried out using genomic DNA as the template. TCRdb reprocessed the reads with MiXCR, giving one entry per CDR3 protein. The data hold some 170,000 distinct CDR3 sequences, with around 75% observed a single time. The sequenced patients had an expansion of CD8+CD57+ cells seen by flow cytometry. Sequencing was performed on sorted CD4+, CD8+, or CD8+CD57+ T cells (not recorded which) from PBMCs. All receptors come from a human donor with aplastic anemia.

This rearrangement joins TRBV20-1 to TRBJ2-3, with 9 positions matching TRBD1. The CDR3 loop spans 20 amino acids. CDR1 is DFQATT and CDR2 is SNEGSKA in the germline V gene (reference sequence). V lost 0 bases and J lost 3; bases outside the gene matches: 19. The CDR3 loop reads CSARDRAGGWWDRETDTQYF. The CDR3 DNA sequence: TGCAGTGCTAGAGATCGAGCAGGGGGTTGGTGGGACAGGGAAACAGATACGCAGTATTTT.

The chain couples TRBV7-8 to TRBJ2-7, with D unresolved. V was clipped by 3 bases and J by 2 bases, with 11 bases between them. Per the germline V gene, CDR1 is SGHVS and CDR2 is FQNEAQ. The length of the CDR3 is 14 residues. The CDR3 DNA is TGTGCCAGCAGCTTGCAAGGGCGCGCCTACGAGCAGTACTTC. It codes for CASSLQGRAYEQYF.

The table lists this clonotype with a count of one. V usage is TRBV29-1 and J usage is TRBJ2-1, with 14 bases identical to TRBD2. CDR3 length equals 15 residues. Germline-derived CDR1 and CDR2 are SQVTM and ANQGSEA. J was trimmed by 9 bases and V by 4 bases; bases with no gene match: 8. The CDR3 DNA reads TGCAGCGTTGCCGGGACTAGCGGGAGAATGACTGAGCAGTTCTTC. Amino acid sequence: CSVAGTSGRMTEQFF.

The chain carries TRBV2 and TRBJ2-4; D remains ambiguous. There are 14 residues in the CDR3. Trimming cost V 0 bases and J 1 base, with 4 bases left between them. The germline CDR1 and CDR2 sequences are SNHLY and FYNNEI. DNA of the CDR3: TGTGCCAGCAGTGAAGCAGGGGCCAAAAACATTCAGTACTTC. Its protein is CASSEAGAKNIQYF.

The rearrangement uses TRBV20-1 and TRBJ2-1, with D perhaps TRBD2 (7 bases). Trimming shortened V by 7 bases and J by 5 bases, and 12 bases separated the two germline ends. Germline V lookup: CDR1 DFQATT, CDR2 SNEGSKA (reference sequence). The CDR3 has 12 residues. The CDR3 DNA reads TGCAGTGGGGGGGGCCCCAACAATGAGCAGTTCTTC. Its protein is CSGGGPNNEQFF.

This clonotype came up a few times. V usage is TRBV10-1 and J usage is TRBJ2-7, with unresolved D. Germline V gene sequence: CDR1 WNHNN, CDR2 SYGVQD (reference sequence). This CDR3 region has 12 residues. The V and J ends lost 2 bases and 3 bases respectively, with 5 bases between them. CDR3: CASSEGDYEQYF. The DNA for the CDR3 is TGCGCCAGCAGTGAGGGGGACTACGAGCAGTACTTC.

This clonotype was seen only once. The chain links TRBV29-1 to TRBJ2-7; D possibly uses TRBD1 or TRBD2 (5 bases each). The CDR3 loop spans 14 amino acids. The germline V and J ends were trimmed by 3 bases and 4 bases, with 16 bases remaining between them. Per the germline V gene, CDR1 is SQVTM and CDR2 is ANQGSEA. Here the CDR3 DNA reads TGCAGCGTTGAGCCGAGGGGCCGACCTTACGAGCAGTACTTC. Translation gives CSVEPRGRPYEQYF.

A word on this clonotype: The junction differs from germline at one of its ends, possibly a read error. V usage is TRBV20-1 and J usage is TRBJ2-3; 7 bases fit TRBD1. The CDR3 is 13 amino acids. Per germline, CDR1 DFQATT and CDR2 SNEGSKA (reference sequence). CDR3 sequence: CSVRQGGTDTQYF. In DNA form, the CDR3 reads TGCAGTGTTAGACAGGGCGGCACAGATACGCAGTATTTT.

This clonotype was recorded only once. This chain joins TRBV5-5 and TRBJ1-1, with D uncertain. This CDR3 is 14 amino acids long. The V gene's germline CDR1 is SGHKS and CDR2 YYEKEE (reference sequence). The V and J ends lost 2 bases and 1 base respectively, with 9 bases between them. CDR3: CASSLGLANTEAFF. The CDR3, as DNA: TGTGCCAGCAGCTTAGGCCTAGCGAACACTGAAGCTTTCTTT.

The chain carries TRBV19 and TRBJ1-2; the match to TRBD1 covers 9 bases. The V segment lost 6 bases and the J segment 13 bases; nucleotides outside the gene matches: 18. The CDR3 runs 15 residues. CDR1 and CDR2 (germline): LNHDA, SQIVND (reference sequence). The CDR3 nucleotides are TGTGCCAGTAGGACCGGAGGGGGACAGGGTTTACGTCGCACCTTC. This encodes CASRTGGGQGLRRTF.

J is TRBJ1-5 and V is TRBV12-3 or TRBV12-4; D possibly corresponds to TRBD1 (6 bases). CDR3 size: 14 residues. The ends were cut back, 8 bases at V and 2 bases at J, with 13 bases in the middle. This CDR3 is CASARGERNQPQHF. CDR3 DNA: TGTGCCAGCGCAAGGGGGGAACGCAATCAGCCCCAGCATTTT.

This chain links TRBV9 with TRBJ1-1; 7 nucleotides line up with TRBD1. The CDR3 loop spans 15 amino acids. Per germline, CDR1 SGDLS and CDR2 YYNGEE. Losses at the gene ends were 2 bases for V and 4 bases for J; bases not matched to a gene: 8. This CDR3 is CASSVGQGDLTEAFF. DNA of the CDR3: TGTGCCAGCAGCGTGGGGCAGGGGGACCTCACTGAAGCTTTCTTT.

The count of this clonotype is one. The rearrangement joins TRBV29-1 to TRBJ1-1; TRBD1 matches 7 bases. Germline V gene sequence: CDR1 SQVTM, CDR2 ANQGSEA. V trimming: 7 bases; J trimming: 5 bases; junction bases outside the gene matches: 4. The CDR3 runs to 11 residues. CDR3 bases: TGCAGCGCAGGGGGTGAGACTGAAGCTTTCTTT. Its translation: CSAGGETEAFF.

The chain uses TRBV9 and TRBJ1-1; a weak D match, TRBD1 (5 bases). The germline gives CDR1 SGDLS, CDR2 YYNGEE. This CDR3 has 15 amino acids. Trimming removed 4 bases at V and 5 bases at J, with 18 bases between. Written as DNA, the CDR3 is TGTGCCAGCAGCCCCCCGGGGACCTCTCAGACTGAAGCTTTCTTT. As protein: CASSPPGTSQTEAFF.

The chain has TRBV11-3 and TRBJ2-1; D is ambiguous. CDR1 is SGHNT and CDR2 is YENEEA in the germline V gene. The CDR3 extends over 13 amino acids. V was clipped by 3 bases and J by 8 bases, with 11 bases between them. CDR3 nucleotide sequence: TGTGCCAGCAGCTTTGATTCGGACGATGAGCAGTTCTTC. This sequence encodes CASSFDSDDEQFF.

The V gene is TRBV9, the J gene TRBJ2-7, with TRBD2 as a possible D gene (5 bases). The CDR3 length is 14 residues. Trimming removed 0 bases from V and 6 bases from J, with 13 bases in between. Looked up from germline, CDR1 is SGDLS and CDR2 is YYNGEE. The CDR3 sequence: CASSVGGAGGEQYF. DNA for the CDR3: TGTGCCAGCAGCGTAGGAGGAGCAGGAGGCGAGCAGTACTTC.

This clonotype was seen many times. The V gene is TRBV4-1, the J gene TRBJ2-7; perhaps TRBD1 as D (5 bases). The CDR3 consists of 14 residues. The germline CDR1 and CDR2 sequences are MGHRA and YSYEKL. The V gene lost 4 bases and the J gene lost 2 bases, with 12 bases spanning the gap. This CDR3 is CASSRIGEAYEQYF. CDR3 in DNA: TGCGCCAGCAGCCGGATAGGGGAAGCCTACGAGCAGTACTTC.

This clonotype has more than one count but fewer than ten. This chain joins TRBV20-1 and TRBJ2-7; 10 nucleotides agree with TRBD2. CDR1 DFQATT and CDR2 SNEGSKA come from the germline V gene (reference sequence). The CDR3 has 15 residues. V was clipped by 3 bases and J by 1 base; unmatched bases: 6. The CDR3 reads CSASPTSGESYEQYF. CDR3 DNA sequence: TGCAGTGCTAGCCCCACTAGCGGGGAGTCCTACGAGCAGTACTTC.

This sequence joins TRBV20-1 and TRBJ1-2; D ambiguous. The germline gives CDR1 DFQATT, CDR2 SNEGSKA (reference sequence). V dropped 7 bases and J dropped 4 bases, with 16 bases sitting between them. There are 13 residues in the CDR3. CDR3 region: CSGSRDFAYGYTF. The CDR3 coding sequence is TGCAGTGGTTCCAGAGATTTCGCCTATGGCTACACCTTC.

CDR3 protein: CASIGVGGVEAFF. Here the CDR3 DNA reads TGTGCCAGCATTGGGGTCGGGGGTGTTGAAGCTTTCTTT. The chain joins TRBV2 to TRBJ1-1; tentatively, D is TRBD1 (5 bases). The CDR3 extends over 13 amino acids. Germline lookup yields CDR1 SNHLY and CDR2 FYNNEI. V dropped 7 bases and J dropped 7 bases, with 16 bases sitting between them.

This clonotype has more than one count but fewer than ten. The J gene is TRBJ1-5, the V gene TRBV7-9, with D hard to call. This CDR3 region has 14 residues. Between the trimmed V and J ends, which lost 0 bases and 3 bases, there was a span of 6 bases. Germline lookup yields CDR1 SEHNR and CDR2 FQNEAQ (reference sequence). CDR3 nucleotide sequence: TGTGCCAGCAGCTTAGCAGGGCTCAATCAGCCCCAGCATTTT. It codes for CASSLAGLNQPQHF. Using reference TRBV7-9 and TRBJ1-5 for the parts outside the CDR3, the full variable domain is DTGVSQNPRHKITKRGQNVTFRCDPISEHNRLYWYRQTLGQGPEFLTYFQNEAQLEKSRLLSDRFSAERPKGSFSTLEIQRTEQGDSAMYLCASSLAGLNQPQHFGDGTRLSIL.